This T cell receptor (beta chain) emerged from a study of blood T cell repertoires in COVID-19. Original processing methods: Estimates of nucleated cell counts were drawn from the amplification of reference gene primers. TCRdb keeps only in-frame clones here, not all; method: immunoSEQ multiplex PCR. V, J and clone size reflect that table, while D and trimming were determined from the DNA. The table shows 250,000 to 300,000 clones, with around nine tenths occurring only once. Recovered Cohort 3 donors showed two negative PCRs, clearance, or symptom resolution. With 5 bases removed from V and 3 bases from J, the gap between germline ends came to 14 bases. The length of the CDR3 is 16 residues. Germline V lookup: CDR1 SEHNR, CDR2 FQNEAQ (reference sequence).

The sequence was collected from a woman aged 55 to 70 who had recovered from COVID-19. The sequenced material came from PBMCs or T cells enriched from blood (not recorded which). V gene TRBV7-9 combines with J gene TRBJ1-6; a weak D match, TRBD1 (5 bases). This CDR3 reads CASSPGVVGYNSPLHF. CDR3 sequence (DNA): TGTGCCAGCAGCCCGGGGGTTGTCGGCTATAATTCACCCCTCCACTTT.